The 10 T cell receptor beta chains below come from one sample, sequenced in a study of cytomegalovirus exposure and HLA in healthy donors. The primer mix had 60 Vbeta and 13 Jbeta primers. The table came from immunoSEQ multiplex PCR; TCRdb's copy has only in-frame clones and leaves some out. This sample has under 200,000 clones, with around 77% found just once. The sample consisted of PBMCs. The receptor source for this set is a man aged 60 to 75 in good health and CMV-seronegative.

This clone came up a few times. The CDR3 spells CASSALSGRSGSGNTIYF. CDR3 bases: TGTGCCAGCAGTGCCCTGTCGGGCAGGAGCGGCTCTGGAAACACCATATATTTT. V and J are TRBV2 and TRBJ1-3; D gene unclear. V lost 4 bases and J 0 bases, leaving 19 bases between the germline ends. From germline, CDR1 is SNHLY and CDR2 FYNNEI. This CDR3 comprises 18 residues.

The rearrangement links TRBV12-2 to TRBJ1-1. TRBV12-2 is noted as a pseudogene. The CDR3 runs 17 residues. The CDR3 bases are TGTGCAAGTCGCTCTAGGCCCCGCTCGGTCCGATACACTGAAGCTTTCTTT. It yields the protein CASRSRPRSVRYTEAFF.

This clone was found once. The chain combines TRBV5-1 with TRBJ1-1; D is unclear. V gave up 5 bases and J gave up 2 bases, with 10 bases separating them. Germline CDR1 and CDR2: SGHRS and YFSETQ. The CDR3 consists of 13 residues. The CDR3 sequence: CASRGSFNTEAFF. In nucleotides, the CDR3 is TGCGCCAGCAGGGGGAGCTTCAACACTGAAGCTTTCTTT.

The rearrangement uses TRBV14 and TRBJ1-3; 8 bases line up with TRBD1. The CDR3 loop spans 15 amino acids. V was pared by 1 base and J by 3 bases, with 2 bases of the junction left unmatched. Germline lookup yields CDR1 SGHDN and CDR2 FVKESK. CDR3 sequence: CASSQGTGYGNTIYF. CDR3 DNA sequence: TGTGCCAGCAGCCAAGGGACAGGGTATGGAAACACCATATATTTT.

The CDR3 DNA reads as TGTGCCAGTAGGCAAGGGGGTAATGGGAATCAGCCCCAGCATTTT. Protein: CASRQGGNGNQPQHF. The chain links TRBV19 to TRBJ1-5, with D possibly matching TRBD1 (6 bases). The germline V gene encodes CDR1 LNHDA and CDR2 SQIVND (reference sequence). The CDR3 length is 15 residues. With 6 bases removed from V and 4 bases from J, the gap between germline ends came to 16 bases.

The chain links TRBV25-1 to TRBJ1-4; the match to TRBD1 covers 8 bases. The CDR3 length is 14 residues. Germline V CDR1 and CDR2: MGHDK, SYGVNS. Germline trimming cut 6 bases from V and 6 bases from J; bases unmatched to any gene: 6. The CDR3 is CASSRQGIYEKLFF. The CDR3 nucleotides are TGTGCCAGCAGCCGACAGGGGATTTATGAAAAACTGTTTTTT.

The gene calls are TRBV9 and TRBJ2-1; 9 bases match TRBD2. CDR1 SGDLS and CDR2 YYNGEE come from the germline V gene. The CDR3 covers 16 residues. The V and J ends lost 0 bases and 2 bases, in that order; junction bases with no gene match: 3. CDR3 sequence reads: CASSVVAGGPYNEQFF. DNA of the CDR3: TGTGCCAGCAGCGTAGTCGCGGGAGGGCCCTACAATGAGCAGTTCTTC.

The chain has TRBV25-1 and TRBJ2-1; D may be TRBD2 (5 bases). V was clipped by 1 base and J by 3 bases, with 10 bases between them. This CDR3 region has 15 residues. The germline V gene has CDR1 MGHDK and CDR2 SYGVNS. The CDR3 sequence: CASSELGANYNEQFF. The CDR3 DNA reads as TGTGCCAGCAGTGAATTGGGAGCCAACTACAATGAGCAGTTCTTC.

The V gene is TRBV7-2, the J gene TRBJ2-7, with D uncertain. The germline V gene has CDR1 SGHTA and CDR2 FQGNSA. This CDR3 is 13 amino acids long. The V end was cut by 5 bases, the J end by 1 base, with 9 bases between. CDR3 loop: CASSLTISYEQYF. The CDR3 DNA sequence: TGTGCCAGCAGCCTGACAATATCCTACGAGCAGTACTTC.

V gene TRBV29-1 combines with J gene TRBJ2-5, with D tentatively TRBD1 (5 bases). This CDR3 has 11 residues. Germline V gene lookup returns CDR1 SQVTM and CDR2 ANQGSEA. The V end was cut by 6 bases, the J end by 2 bases, with 7 bases between. Here the CDR3 reads CSVRQQETQYF. CDR3 DNA: TGCAGCGTGCGACAGCAAGAGACCCAGTACTTC.